This T cell receptor (beta chain) was obtained from a study of control samples from healthy donors and cancer patients. Assay: immunoSEQ multiplex PCR; the TCRdb copy retains only in-frame clones and omits some. The table lists roughly 80,000 clones, roughly 86% of them singletons, with around 5.1% in the top ten. The V gene's germline CDR1 is SGHRS and CDR2 YFSETQ. The CDR3 is made up of 17 amino acids. The junction had 15 bases not matched to a gene; V was cut back by 4 bases and J by 6 bases. Material for sequencing was blood. The origin of this receptor is a man aged 45 to 65 in good health. The chain joins TRBV5-1 to TRBJ2-3; 9 positions agree with TRBD2. CDR3 amino acids: CASSKQTGTSYRDTQYF. Here the CDR3 DNA reads TGCGCCAGCAGCAAACAGACAGGGACTAGCTACAGGGATACGCAGTATTTT.